This T cell receptor beta chain is drawn from a study of early T cells in non-severe SARS-CoV-2 infection. Study information: Unsorted whole blood bulk RNA was sequenced, with unpaired chains. General study points: Private and CD4 specificities were missed by VDJdb matching, which favored anti-spike CD8 responses.

The CDR3 extends over 17 amino acids. The V gene's germline CDR1 is MDHEN and CDR2 SYDVKM. The ends were cut back, 5 bases at V and 8 bases at J, with 25 bases in the middle. This clonotype showed up just a few times. Its antigen is unknown. Researchers attached unique molecular identifiers to individual cDNA molecules. TCRdb re-analysed the 5' RACE reads in MiXCR, keeping a single row per CDR3 protein. The sample consists of more than 45,000 distinct CDR3 sequences, about an eighth of them appearing once. Input material: whole blood. This TCR derives from an adult who was a healthcare worker with PCR-confirmed SARS-CoV-2 infection or an uninfected control (not recorded which). This chain uses TRBV28 with TRBJ2-1; maybe TRBD2 (6 bases). DNA of the CDR3: TGTGCCAGCAGTGCCCGGGACTCCTGGGGGAAAAGCGATGAGCAGTTCTTC. It translates to CASSARDSWGKSDEQFF. Filled out from reference TRBV28 and TRBJ2-1, the complete variable domain reads DVKVTQSSRYLVKRTGEKVFLECVQDMDHENMFWYRQDPGLGLRLIYFSYDVKMKEKGDIPEGYSVSREKKERFSLILESASTNQTSMYLCASSARDSWGKSDEQFFGPGTRLTVL.